This T cell receptor (beta chain) was sequenced during a study of blood T cells in healthy people across ages. This clonotype was counted many times. Its matching antigen is unknown. The CDR3 is 14 residues long. CDR1 is MGHRA and CDR2 is YSYEKL in the germline V gene. Trimming took 1 base from V and 3 from J, leaving 10 bases between them. The study's findings and limits: More naive CD4+ cells and higher diversity were found in long-lived than in aged donors. In these data, TCR beta diversity tracked strongly with naive T cell percentage.

Collection of around 10 milliliters of peripheral blood was performed for each donor. A second PCR of roughly 7 to 11 cycles used a sample-barcoded 5' primer and a J-beta primer mix. TCRdb reprocessed the 5' RACE reads via MiXCR and lists one record per CDR3 protein. Of 2 million or so distinct CDR3 sequences in the sample, roughly 50% are singletons; the top ten hold 2% to 2.5%. V is TRBV4-1 and J is TRBJ2-7; D call uncertain. Sample: blood. This TCR was recovered from a middle-aged woman in good health. The CDR3 DNA reads as TGCGCCAGCAGCCAAGCGATTGGAGACTACGAGCAGTACTTC. The encoded protein is CASSQAIGDYEQYF.